This TCR beta chain was captured by sequencing in a study of control samples from healthy donors and cancer patients. Germline trimming cut 5 bases from V and 3 bases from J; bases unmatched to any gene: 3. The CDR3 extends over 14 amino acids. Per germline, CDR1 PRHDT and CDR2 FYEKMQ (reference sequence). The table came from immunoSEQ multiplex PCR; TCRdb's copy has only in-frame clones and leaves some out. The sample includes about 170,000 clones, around 92% of them seen just once. The sample taken for sequencing was blood. This clonotype was sampled from a woman in her twenties or thirties in good health. The chain has TRBV13 and TRBJ2-7, with 11 bases that match TRBD2. The CDR3 loop reads CASSLSGGVYEQYF. In DNA, the CDR3 is TGTGCCAGCAGCCTTAGCGGGGGGGTCTACGAGCAGTACTTC.